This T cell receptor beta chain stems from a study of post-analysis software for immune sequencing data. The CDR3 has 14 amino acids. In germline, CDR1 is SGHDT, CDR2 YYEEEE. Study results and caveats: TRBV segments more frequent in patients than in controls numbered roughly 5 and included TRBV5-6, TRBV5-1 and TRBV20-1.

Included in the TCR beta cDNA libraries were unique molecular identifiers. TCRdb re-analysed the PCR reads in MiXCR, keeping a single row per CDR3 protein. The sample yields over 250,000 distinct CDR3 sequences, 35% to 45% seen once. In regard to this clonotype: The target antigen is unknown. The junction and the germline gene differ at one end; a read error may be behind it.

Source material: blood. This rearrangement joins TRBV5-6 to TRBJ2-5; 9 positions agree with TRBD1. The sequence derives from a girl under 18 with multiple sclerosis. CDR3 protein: CARSWGQGQETQYF. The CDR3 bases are TGTGCCCGCAGCTGGGGACAGGGTCAAGAGACCCAGTACTTC. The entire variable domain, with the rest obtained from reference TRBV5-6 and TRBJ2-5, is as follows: DAGVTQSPTHLIKTRGQQVTLRCSPKSGHDTVSWYQQALGQGPQFIFQYYEEEERQRGNFPDRFSGHQFPNYSSELNVNALLLGDSALYLCARSWGQGQETQYFGPGTRLLVL.